The 30 T cell receptor beta chains listed next were all sequenced from one sample in a study of B cell selection in AIRE deficiency. The table came from immunoSEQ multiplex PCR; TCRdb's copy has only in-frame clones and leaves some out. The sample holds roughly 18,000 clones, around 93% seen once. Sorted regulatory T cells were CD4-positive, CD25-high and CD127-low or negative. The sequenced sample consisted of CD4+CD25+ Tregs sorted from PBMCs. The receptors were gathered from a human donor in good health.

The V call is TRBV28, the J call TRBJ2-5; TRBD1 aligns across 7 bases. The V gene end was trimmed by 7 bases and the J gene end by 2 bases; junction bases not matched to a gene: 10. The CDR3 has 15 amino acids. CDR1 and CDR2 (germline): MDHEN, SYDVKM. CDR3 nucleotides: TGTGCCAGCAACACCCCCGGGACAGCTCAAGAGACCCAGTACTTC. As protein: CASNTPGTAQETQYF.

V is TRBV11-2 and J is TRBJ2-3; tentatively, D is TRBD2 (5 bases). The germline CDR1 and CDR2 sequences are SGHAT and FQNNGV. V lost 1 base and J 0 bases, leaving 11 bases between the germline ends. This CDR3 is built from 16 residues. This chain's CDR3 is CASSLVGGGSTDTQYF. The CDR3 nucleotides read TGTGCCAGCAGCTTAGTTGGTGGCGGGAGCACAGATACGCAGTATTTT. The full variable domain, its missing parts supplied by reference TRBV11-2 and TRBJ2-3, is EAGVAQSPRYKIIEKRQSVAFWCNPISGHATLYWYQQILGQGPKLLIQFQNNGVVDDSQLPKDRFSAERLKGVDSTLKIQPAKLEDSAVYLCASSLVGGGSTDTQYFGPGTRLTVL.

The rearrangement links TRBV7-2 to TRBJ1-6; D not certain. Trimming shortened V by 7 bases and J by 6 bases, and 13 bases separated the two germline ends. Germline values: CDR1 SGHTA, CDR2 FQGNSA. The CDR3 totals 14 residues. In DNA form, the CDR3 reads TGTGCCAGCACCCCCTCTTGGGGTAATTCACCCCTCCACTTT. Translated, it gives CASTPSWGNSPLHF.

The rearrangement joins TRBV5-4 to TRBJ2-5, with 8 bases aligning to TRBD1. Germline values: CDR1 SGHNT, CDR2 YYREEE (reference sequence). The length of the CDR3 is 15 residues. J was trimmed by 4 bases and V by 1 base; bases with no gene match: 6. The CDR3 coding sequence is TGTGCCAGCAGCTTGTCGGCAGGGGGCCGAGAGACCCAGTACTTC. This gives the protein CASSLSAGGRETQYF.

This CDR3 is CASTAGGPYEQYF. The CDR3 nucleotides read TGTGCCAGCACCGCGGGAGGGCCCTACGAGCAGTACTTC. V usage is TRBV7-8 and J usage is TRBJ2-7, with TRBD2 identical over 9 bases. Trimming took 7 bases from V and 2 from J; bases not matched to a gene: 3. This CDR3 comprises 13 residues. From germline, CDR1 is SGHVS and CDR2 FQNEAQ.

V and J are TRBV11-2 and TRBJ2-2, with a possible D match to TRBD2 (5 bases). CDR1 and CDR2 (germline): SGHAT, FQNNGV. Trimming shortened V by 5 bases and J by 0 bases, and 10 bases separated the two germline ends. The CDR3 spans 15 residues. This CDR3 reads CASSHQLANTGELFF. CDR3 in DNA: TGTGCCAGCAGCCATCAACTAGCGAACACCGGGGAGCTGTTTTTT.

This sequence joins TRBV4-1 and TRBJ1-5, with TRBD1 as a possible D gene (5 bases). Germline-derived CDR1 and CDR2 are MGHRA and YSYEKL. V lost 2 bases, J lost 9 bases, and 14 bases lay in between. The CDR3 length is 14 residues. This CDR3 reads CASSQPGAPRPQHF. The DNA for the CDR3 is TGCGCCAGCAGCCAACCCGGGGCCCCAAGGCCCCAGCATTTT.

The chain uses TRBV28 and TRBJ2-7, with unresolved D. Germline-derived CDR1 and CDR2 are MDHEN and SYDVKM. The germline V and J ends were trimmed by 6 bases and 3 bases, with 12 bases remaining between them. The CDR3 is made up of 13 amino acids. Here the CDR3 reads CASRSGPLYEQYF. The CDR3 bases are TGTGCCAGCAGGTCAGGACCTCTCTACGAGCAGTACTTC.

The genes are TRBV27 and TRBJ2-3; D is unresolved. The V and J ends lost 3 bases and 0 bases respectively, with 10 bases between them. Germline CDR1 reads MNHEY; CDR2 reads SMNVEV (reference sequence). CDR3 length: 15 residues. CDR3 nucleotides: TGTGCCAGCAGTTTTATCGACGGTAGCACAGATACGCAGTATTTT. Translating it yields CASSFIDGSTDTQYF.

The chain links TRBV5-1 to TRBJ2-1; TRBD2 matches at 8 bases. J gave up 4 bases and V 4 bases, and 7 bases lay outside the gene matches. Germline V gene sequence: CDR1 SGHRS, CDR2 YFSETQ. The length of the CDR3 is 15 residues. In DNA form, the CDR3 reads TGCGCCAGCAGCGGAAGCGGGAGCGGTTACAATGAGCAGTTCTTC. This codes for CASSGSGSGYNEQFF. The variable domain in full, completed from reference TRBV5-1 and TRBJ2-1, reads KAGVTQTPRYLIKTRGQQVTLSCSPISGHRSVSWYQQTPGQGLQFLFEYFSETQRNKGNFPGRFSGRQFSNSRSEMNVSTLELGDSALYLCASSGSGSGYNEQFFGPGTRLTVL.

The chain uses TRBV6-5 and TRBJ2-1, with 8 bases that match TRBD2. This CDR3 has 15 amino acids. After removal of 5 bases from V and 9 bases from J, the junction contained 12 bases not matched to a gene. Germline values: CDR1 MNHEY, CDR2 SVGAGI. The CDR3 region is CASSPSGSGSFEQFF. CDR3 sequence (DNA): TGTGCCAGCAGTCCTTCGGGGAGCGGGAGCTTTGAGCAGTTCTTC.

This clone showed up just once. The chain carries TRBV9 and TRBJ2-1, with D perhaps TRBD2 (6 bases). The CDR3 is 16 residues long. Germline loops: CDR1 SGDLS, CDR2 YYNGEE. V lost 2 bases, J lost 5 bases, and 17 bases lay in between. The CDR3 DNA sequence: TGTGCCAGCAGCGTCGGGACGCGACTAGAAGACAATGAGCAGTTCTTC. Translation gives CASSVGTRLEDNEQFF. Looking up the rest from reference TRBV9 and TRBJ2-1 gives the full variable domain: DSGVTQTPKHLITATGQRVTLRCSPRSGDLSVYWYQQSLDQGLQFLIQYYNGEERAKGNILERFSAQQFPDLHSELNLSSLELGDSALYFCASSVGTRLEDNEQFFGPGTRLTVL.

The CDR3 DNA reads as TGTGCCCTTAGACTAGCGGGAGGGAGAGATACGCAGTATTTT. Translation: CALRLAGGRDTQYF. V and J are TRBV30 and TRBJ2-3; 14 nucleotides match TRBD2. V dropped 8 bases and J dropped 5; count of bases not matched to a gene: 6. Germline CDR1 GTSNPN, CDR2 SVGIG (reference sequence). There are 14 residues in the CDR3.

Comment on this clone: A read error may produce the germline difference seen at one junction end. The CDR3 DNA is TGTGCCAGCAGTTCGTCCTCTCTCGGCAATCAGCCCCAGCATTTT. Its translation: CASSSSSLGNQPQHF. J is TRBJ1-5 and V is TRBV10-3; D gene uncertain. The CDR3 length is 15 residues. The germline V gene has CDR1 ENHRY and CDR2 SYGVKD.

This chain connects TRBV27 to TRBJ2-3; D is uncertain. V dropped 5 bases and J dropped 2 bases, with 8 bases sitting between them. This CDR3 is built from 13 residues. Germline V CDR1 and CDR2: MNHEY, SMNVEV (reference sequence). The CDR3 coding sequence is TGTGCCAGCAGTCTTCGGAACACAGATACGCAGTATTTT. It codes for CASSLRNTDTQYF.

The chain joins TRBV7-2 to TRBJ1-5; TRBD1 matches at 7 bases. The CDR3 sequence is 14 residues long. Germline V gene data show CDR1 as SGHTA and CDR2 as FQGNSA. Losses at the gene ends were 5 bases for V and 10 bases for J; bases not matched to a gene: 11. CDR3 region: CASSPRGGISPQHF. The CDR3 bases are TGTGCCAGCAGCCCCAGGGGGGGGATCAGCCCCCAGCATTTT. Full variable domain (rest looked up from reference TRBV7-2 and TRBJ1-5): GAGVSQSPSNKVTEKGKDVELRCDPISGHTALYWYRQSLGQGLEFLIYFQGNSAPDKSGLPSDRFSAERTGGSVSTLTIQRTQQEDSAVYLCASSPRGGISPQHFGDGTRLSIL.

The rearrangement joins TRBV27 to TRBJ2-2; D might be TRBD1 or TRBD2, each matching 5 bases. The germline V and J ends were trimmed by 6 bases and 5 bases, with 13 bases remaining between them. This CDR3 region has 14 residues. The V gene's germline CDR1 is MNHEY and CDR2 SMNVEV (reference sequence). The CDR3 region is CASRPGTETGELFF. For the CDR3, the DNA is TGTGCCAGCAGGCCCGGGACGGAGACCGGGGAGCTGTTTTTT.

V is TRBV7-3 and J is TRBJ2-3; 8 bases agree with TRBD2. The junction had 4 bases not matched to a gene; V was cut back by 2 bases and J by 6 bases. This CDR3 comprises 14 residues. The germline CDR1 and CDR2 sequences are SGHTA and FQGTGA. The CDR3 sequence: CASSLGLAWDTQYF. CDR3 coding DNA: TGTGCCAGCAGCTTAGGACTAGCTTGGGATACGCAGTATTTT.

The chain has TRBV7-6 and TRBJ1-5; D is unclear. Germline lookup yields CDR1 SGHVS and CDR2 FNYEAQ. The V end lost 1 base, the J end lost 9 bases, and 13 bases lay between the germline ends. CDR3 length: 14 amino acids. In DNA form, the CDR3 reads TGTGCCAGCAGCTTAGTTGAGGCCTCGGGGCCCCAGCATTTT. Translated: CASSLVEASGPQHF.

The chain uses TRBV16 and TRBJ2-3; a weak D match, TRBD2 (6 bases). This CDR3 is 14 amino acids long. The V end lost 5 bases, the J end lost 5 bases, and 14 bases lay between the germline ends. Germline V CDR1 and CDR2: KGHSY, FQNENV. DNA of the CDR3: TGTGCCAGCAGCAAAGCGGAGGGCCGAGATACGCAGTATTTT. The encoded protein is CASSKAEGRDTQYF.

This chain uses TRBV5-4 with TRBJ2-6; D uncertain. The CDR3 contains 15 residues. Deletions cut 3 bases from V and 1 base from J, with 8 bases between. CDR1 and CDR2 (germline): SGHNT, YYREEE (reference sequence). CDR3 DNA sequence: TGTGCCAGCAGCTGGGTAACTTCTGGGGCCAACGTCCTGACTTTC. The encoded protein is CASSWVTSGANVLTF.

The V and J genes are TRBV6-6 and TRBJ1-4; D is perhaps TRBD1 (6 bases). Germline CDR1 and CDR2: MNHNY and SVGAGI (reference sequence). The CDR3 is 15 amino acids. V was trimmed by 2 bases and J by 6 bases, leaving 13 bases between them. CDR3 bases: TGTGCCAGCAGTTACGGGGGGCCATTAGATGAAAAACTGTTTTTT. This translates into CASSYGGPLDEKLFF.

Comments on this clone: The junction departs from the called germline gene at one end, perhaps through a read error. The rearrangement joins TRBV6-5 to TRBJ2-7; 8 bases fit TRBD1. The CDR3 covers 14 residues. Germline CDR1 reads MNHEY; CDR2 reads SVGAGI. The CDR3 loop reads CASSYSGGSSFVFF. CDR3 nucleotides: TGTGCCAGCAGTTATTCAGGGGGCTCCTCCTTCGTTTTCTTC.

This clone was detected only once. The chain carries TRBV28 and TRBJ2-7; the match to TRBD2 covers 11 bases. Germline V CDR1 and CDR2: MDHEN, SYDVKM. The CDR3 runs 17 residues. With V trimmed by 7 bases and J by 3 bases, 14 bases remained unmatched. The CDR3: CASTTNGLAGGIYEQYF. As DNA, the CDR3 is TGTGCCAGCACCACTAACGGGCTAGCGGGAGGTATCTACGAGCAGTACTTC.

V and J are TRBV7-8 and TRBJ1-5; TRBD1 matches 8 bases. The trim removed 4 bases at V and 5 bases at J, leaving 7 bases unmatched. Germline V gives CDR1 SGHVS, CDR2 FQNEAQ. The CDR3 sequence is 15 residues long. CDR3 nucleotide sequence: TGTGCCAGCAGCTCCGGACAGGGACCCTATCAGCCCCAGCATTTT. Encoded protein: CASSSGQGPYQPQHF.

The V call is TRBV5-4, the J call TRBJ2-7; the D gene is possibly TRBD2 (6 bases). Per germline, CDR1 SGHNT and CDR2 YYREEE (reference sequence). The CDR3 is 15 residues long. Trimming removed 1 base at V and 4 bases at J, with 15 bases between. The CDR3 coding sequence is TGTGCCAGCAGCTTGTTGACGGGAGAAAGGTACGAGCAGTACTTC. Translated: CASSLLTGERYEQYF.

The chain has TRBV5-4 and TRBJ2-1, with D hard to call. Trimming left V 3 bases short and J 10 bases short, with 20 bases between. Germline CDR1 SGHNT, CDR2 YYREEE (reference sequence). CDR3 length: 15 residues. This chain's CDR3 is CASSSDPPRRREQFF. The CDR3 DNA is TGTGCCAGCAGCTCCGACCCCCCCCGGCGCAGGGAGCAGTTCTTC.

This rearrangement joins TRBV18 to TRBJ2-3; D unclear. V was shortened by 4 bases and J by 2 bases, with 16 bases between the two germline ends. The CDR3 spans 16 residues. Germline CDR1 KGHSH, CDR2 LQKENI. CDR3 bases: TGTGCCAGCTCACGAAGGGTCGACCAGTACACAGATACGCAGTATTTT. Its protein product is CASSRRVDQYTDTQYF.

The V call is TRBV9, the J call TRBJ2-1; 8 nucleotides line up with TRBD2. The CDR3 is 16 residues long. V lost 4 bases and J lost 9; bases outside the gene matches: 15. Looked up from germline, CDR1 is SGDLS and CDR2 is YYNGEE. The CDR3 DNA reads TGTGCCAGCAGCCCCTCGGCGGGACTAGTCGGAGTTGAGCAGTTCTTC. This codes for CASSPSAGLVGVEQFF.

V usage is TRBV27 and J usage is TRBJ2-7; possible D gene TRBD2, 5 bases. The length of the CDR3 is 15 residues. Germline CDR1 and CDR2: MNHEY and SMNVEV (reference sequence). The V gene lost 4 bases and the J gene lost 0 bases, with 13 bases spanning the gap. CDR3 nucleotide sequence: TGTGCCAGCAGTTCCCTGGAGGCTAGCTCCTACGAGCAGTACTTC. Translating gives CASSSLEASSYEQYF.